This T cell receptor beta chain was profiled in a study of T cells in localized non-small cell lung cancer (dated by TCRdb to 2020 to 2021). In terms of the full investigation: Comparing tumors with uninvolved tumor-adjacent lungs, the study looked at the T cell repertoires of fewer than 250 patients with early-stage NSCLC. The cohort consisted of a few hundred treatment-naive NSCLC patients whose localized lung tumors had been resected. A mean age of roughly 66 years was recorded for the NSCLC patients, of whom under 150 were male and some 99 were female.

On this clone: Its recognized antigen is unknown. No base quality information exists; no much larger clone differs at one position.

Uninvolved adjacent lung was sampled at least 2 cm away from the tumor margin, and two independent pathologists confirmed that the tissue had no atypia. At diagnosis, tumor, uninvolved tumor-adjacent lung and peripheral blood were collected and then preserved as a mix of FFPE and fresh-frozen material. The immunoSEQ Assay was used to sequence TCR beta CDR3 regions from DNA. On the study's bioinformatics: To compute T cell density, TCR beta template counts were normalized to usable DNA, which was estimated by amplifying housekeeping genes. The preseqR package was used to estimate richness by extrapolating to 400,000 templates for PBMC samples and to 120,000 templates for tissue samples. Clonality was defined as one minus Pielou's evenness. Tissue-enriched TCRs were identified by differential abundance testing using productive amino-acid clonotypes, minimum total count 5 and alpha 0.1. The Jaccard Index and the Morisita Overlap Index were used to measure repertoire overlap between compartments. GLIPH grouped TCR beta CDR3s together with public tetramer-defined viral CDR3s, and a viral motif had to include at least three viral sequences and show V-gene enrichment. Entries here come from immuneACCESS through TCRdb and include only in-frame sequences with V and J called. Some clones fail to appear in such tables; in the studies checked, an unresolved V gene covers under half of the shortfall, and the cause of the remainder is unknown. Clone size and V and J calls were adopted from that table, with D and trimming inferred from the DNA. This sample lists some 3,000 clones; around 30% were detected once. 20% of the sample goes to the ten largest clones.

The investigation overall reported the following: Because multi-region sequencing of the tumors was not done, intratumor heterogeneity could not be ruled out. Of the top 100 tumor clones, a median of approximately 60 were detected in paired uninvolved adjacent lung; under 30 were also among that lung's top 100. The highest T cell clonality was observed in uninvolved tumor-adjacent lung, where clonality exceeded that of tumor, suggesting that antigenic responses were more focused in uninvolved tumor-adjacent lung. Because the study design was exploratory, TCR variables were selected using unadjusted p-values without false-discovery rate correction. Higher T cell density in blood was associated with longer overall survival, whereas higher clonality in adjacent lung was associated with shorter survival.

CDR1 and CDR2 are read off the germline V gene as MNHGY and SAAAGT. CDR3 length: 13 amino acids, cysteine to phenylalanine. Left in the record is the CDR3 DNA by itself, 39 bases read in frame from the first base. Germline trimming amounts to 7 bases on V and 2 bases on J, with 4 as the count of junction bases outside the gene matches. The chain links TRBV6-8 with TRBJ1-2; 7 bases in the middle match TRBD1. This material consisted of normal lung tissue next to the tumor, taken before any cancer treatment. This receptor was identified in a female donor older than 55 with stage I squamous cell lung carcinoma. The CDR3 protein: CASIMTGNYGYTF. In nucleotides, the sequence is TGTGCCAGCATCATGACAGGGAACTATGGCTACACCTTC.